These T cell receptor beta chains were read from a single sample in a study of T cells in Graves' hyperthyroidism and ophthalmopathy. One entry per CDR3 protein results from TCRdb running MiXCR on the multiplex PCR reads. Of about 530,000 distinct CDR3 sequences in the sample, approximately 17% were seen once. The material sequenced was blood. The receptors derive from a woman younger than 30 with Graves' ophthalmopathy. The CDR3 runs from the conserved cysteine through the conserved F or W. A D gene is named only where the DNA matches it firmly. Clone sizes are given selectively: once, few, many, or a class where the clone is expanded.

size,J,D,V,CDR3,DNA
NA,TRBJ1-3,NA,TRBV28,CASSLGVTSGNTIYF,TGTGCCAGCAGTTTAGGAGTGACGTCCGGAAACACCATATATTTT
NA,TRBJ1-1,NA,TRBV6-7,CARRAPYLAFF,TGTGCCAGGAGGGCCCCCTACTTGGCTTTCTTT
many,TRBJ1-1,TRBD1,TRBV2,CASSASGQGGTEAFF,TGTGCCAGCAGTGCCTCGGGACAGGGAGGAACTGAAGCTTTCTTT
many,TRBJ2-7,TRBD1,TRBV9,CASSYFDRDYEQYF,TGTGCCAGCAGTTATTTCGACAGGGACTACGAGCAGTACTTC
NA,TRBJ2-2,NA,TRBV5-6,CASSHLGQGSTGELFF,TGTGCCAGCAGCCACCTGGGGCAGGGTTCCACCGGGGAGCTGTTTTTT
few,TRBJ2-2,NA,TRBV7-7,CASSLQTTGELFF,TGTGCTAGCAGCTTGCAGACCACCGGGGAGCTGTTTTTT
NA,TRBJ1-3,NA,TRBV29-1,CSVSIHLLSGNTIYF,TGCAGCGTCAGTATTCACCTTCTCTCTGGAAACACCATATATTTT
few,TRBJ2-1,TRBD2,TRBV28,CASSHREGLYNEQFF,TGTGCCAGCAGTCATCGGGAGGGCCTCTACAATGAGCAGTTCTTC
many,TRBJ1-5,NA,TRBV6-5,CASSYRLNQPQHF,TGTGCCAGCAGTTACCGATTGAATCAGCCCCAGCATTTT
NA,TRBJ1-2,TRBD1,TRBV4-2,CASSQALRDRTYGYTF,TGTGCCAGCAGCCAAGCTCTGCGGGACAGGACCTATGGCTACACCTTC
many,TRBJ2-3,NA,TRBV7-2,CASSLVIRGGRSDTQYF,TGTGCCAGCAGCTTAGTAATTAGGGGGGGCCGTAGTGATACGCAGTATTTT
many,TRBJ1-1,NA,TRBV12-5,CASGPGPENTEAFF,TGTGCTAGTGGCCCGGGACCCGAGAACACTGAAGCTTTCTTT
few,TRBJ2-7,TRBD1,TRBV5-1,CASSLGTGGYERYF,TGCGCCAGCAGCTTGGGGACAGGGGGCTACGAGCGGTACTTC
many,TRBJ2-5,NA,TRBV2,CASSEQRQETQYF,TGTGCCAGCAGTGAGCAACGCCAAGAGACCCAGTACTTC
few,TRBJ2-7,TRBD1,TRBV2,CASIPTRTGRYEQYF,TGTGCCAGCATCCCGACCCGGACAGGGAGGTACGAGCAGTACTTC
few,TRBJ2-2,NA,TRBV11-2,CATAGVNTGELFF,TGTGCCACCGCGGGCGTGAACACCGGGGAGCTGTTTTTT
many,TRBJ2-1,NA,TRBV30,CAWSVRTGLTEQFF,TGTGCCTGGAGTGTACGTACAGGGTTAACTGAGCAGTTCTTC
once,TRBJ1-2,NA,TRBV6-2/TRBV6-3,CASSYSTGARYGYTF,TGTGCCAGCAGTTACTCGACAGGAGCCCGCTATGGCTACACCTTC
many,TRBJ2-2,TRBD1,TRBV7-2,CASSWGQATGELFF,TGTGCCAGCAGCTGGGGACAGGCCACCGGGGAGCTGTTTTTT
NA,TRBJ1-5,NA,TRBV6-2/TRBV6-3,CASYDVGRGLNQPQHF,TGTGCCAGCTATGATGTAGGCAGGGGCCTCAATCAGCCCCAGCATTTT
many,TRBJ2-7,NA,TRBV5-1,CASSLGAGYYEQYF,TGCGCCAGCAGCTTGGGTGCAGGGTACTACGAGCAGTACTTC
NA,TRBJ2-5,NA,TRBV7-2,CASSRRGGGQMKETQYF,TGTGCCAGCAGCCGAAGAGGAGGAGGACAGATGAAAGAGACCCAGTACTTC
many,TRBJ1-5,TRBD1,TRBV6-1,CASRLGQGPNQPQHF,TGTGCCAGCAGACTTGGACAGGGCCCAAATCAGCCCCAGCATTTT
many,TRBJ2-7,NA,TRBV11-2,CASSQGRTGFNEQYF,TGTGCCAGCAGCCAGGGGAGGACAGGTTTCAACGAGCAGTACTTC
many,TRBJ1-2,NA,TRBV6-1,CASSEGTPLGGYTF,TGTGCCAGCAGTGAAGGGACGCCGCTTGGTGGCTACACCTTC
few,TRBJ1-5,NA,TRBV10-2,CASSEVGRGNQPQHF,TGCGCCAGCAGTGAGGTGGGCAGGGGCAATCAGCCCCAGCATTTT
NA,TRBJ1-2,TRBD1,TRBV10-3,CATTTGPNYGYTF,TGTGCCACGACGACAGGGCCTAACTATGGCTACACCTTC
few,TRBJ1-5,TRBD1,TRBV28,CASRSGTGSNQPQHF,TGTGCCAGCAGGTCCGGGACAGGGAGCAATCAGCCCCAGCATTTT
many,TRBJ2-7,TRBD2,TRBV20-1,CSATAPGGGRLGYEQYF,TGCAGTGCTACCGCGCCGGGTGGCGGGAGATTAGGCTACGAGCAGTACTTC
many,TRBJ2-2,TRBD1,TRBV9,CASSGTVPGQGADGELFF,TGTGCCAGCAGCGGTACAGTCCCGGGACAGGGGGCTGACGGGGAGCTGTTTTTT
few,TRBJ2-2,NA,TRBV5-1,CASNLQNTGELFF,TGCGCCAGCAACCTCCAAAACACCGGGGAGCTGTTTTTT
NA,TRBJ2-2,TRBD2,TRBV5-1,CASSALAGRNTGELFF,TGCGCCAGCAGCGCCCTAGCGGGCCGAAACACCGGGGAGCTGTTTTTT
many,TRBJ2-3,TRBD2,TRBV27,CASIPGSGGRTDTQYF,TGTGCCAGCATCCCTGGTAGCGGGGGACGCACAGATACGCAGTATTTT
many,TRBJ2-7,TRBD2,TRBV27,CASSALGITSGRAYEQYF,TGTGCCAGCAGTGCCCTAGGGATAACTAGCGGGAGGGCCTACGAGCAGTACTTC
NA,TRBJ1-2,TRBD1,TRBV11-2,CASSPDGGQGAHNYGYTF,TGTGCCAGCAGCCCCGACGGGGGACAGGGGGCCCATAACTATGGCTACACCTTC
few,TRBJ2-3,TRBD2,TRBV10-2,CASSDGIGTSGSSTDTQYF,TGCGCCAGCAGTGACGGTATCGGGACTAGCGGGAGTAGCACAGATACGCAGTATTTT
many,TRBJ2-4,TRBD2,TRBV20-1,CSASSGTKNIQYF,TGCAGTGCTTCTAGCGGGACCAAAAACATTCAGTACTTC
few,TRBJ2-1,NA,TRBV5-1,CASSLEDNEQFF,TGCGCCAGCAGCTTGGAAGACAATGAGCAGTTCTTC
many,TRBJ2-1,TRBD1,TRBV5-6,CASSPGTGFYNEQFF,TGTGCCAGCAGCCCCGGGACAGGGTTCTACAATGAGCAGTTCTTC
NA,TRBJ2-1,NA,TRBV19,CASSMEGSSYNEQFF,TGTGCCAGTAGTATGGAGGGGAGCTCCTACAATGAGCAGTTCTTC
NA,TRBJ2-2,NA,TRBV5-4,CASSSPSHPNTGELFF,TGTGCCAGCAGCTCCCCCAGCCACCCCAACACCGGGGAGCTGTTTTTT
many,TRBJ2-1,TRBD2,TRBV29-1,CSVALGLAGVEQFF,TGCAGCGTAGCCTTGGGGCTAGCGGGAGTTGAGCAGTTCTTC
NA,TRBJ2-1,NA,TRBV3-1,CASSQDSPHNERFF,TGTGCCAGCAGCCAGGACAGCCCCCATAATGAGCGGTTCTTC
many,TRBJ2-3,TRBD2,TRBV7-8,CASSPLGYTSGTDTQYF,TGTGCCAGCAGCCCTTTAGGTTATACTAGCGGCACAGATACGCAGTATTTT
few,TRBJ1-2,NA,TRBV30,CAWMEVGYTF,TGTGCCTGGATGGAGGTGGGCTACACCTTC
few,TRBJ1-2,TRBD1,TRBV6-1,CASSVDRASGYTF,TGTGCCAGCAGCGTGGACAGGGCGAGTGGCTACACCTTC
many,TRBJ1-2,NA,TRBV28,CASRIQRITNYGYTF,TGTGCCAGCAGAATACAACGGATTACTAACTATGGCTACACCTTC
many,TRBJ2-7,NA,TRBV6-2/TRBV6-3,CASSYSEGGAPYEQYF,TGTGCCAGCAGTTACTCGGAAGGGGGGGCCCCCTACGAGCAGTACTTC
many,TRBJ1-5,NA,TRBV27,CASSLVRVGQPQHF,TGTGCCAGCAGTTTGGTCCGGGTTGGCCAGCCCCAGCATTTT
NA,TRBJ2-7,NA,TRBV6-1,CASSADVKYEQYF,TGTGCCAGCAGCGCGGACGTAAAGTACGAGCAGTACTTC
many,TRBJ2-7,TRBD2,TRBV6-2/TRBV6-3,CASRTPGLAGSYEQYF,TGTGCCAGCAGAACTCCGGGACTAGCGGGGTCCTACGAGCAGTACTTC